The clone carrying this TCR beta chain came up a few times. TCR beta CDR3 regions were amplified from RNA. First-round RT-PCR of the TCR CDR3 relied on the HTBI primer set. From the multiplex PCR reads, TCRdb called clonotypes with MiXCR, one entry per CDR3 protein. Here the sample spans around 600,000 distinct CDR3 sequences, 14% being singletons. The sample originates from a study of T cells in Graves' hyperthyroidism and ophthalmopathy. Exclusion criteria comprised uncontrolled infection, other autoimmune disease, pregnancy or lactation. PBMCs were obtained from 10 ml fresh peripheral blood. The CDR3 spans 15 residues. Germline CDR1 reads SQVTM; CDR2 reads ANQGSEA. V lost 5 bases to trimming and J lost 0 bases, with 14 bases between them.

The TCR was taken from a woman aged 18-29 years with Graves' ophthalmopathy. The sequencing sample was made of blood. The V call is TRBV29-1, the J call TRBJ2-1, with unresolved D. CDR3 residues: CSVFGPKSSYNEQFF. The CDR3 region has the DNA TGCAGCGTTTTTGGACCTAAAAGCTCCTACAATGAGCAGTTCTTC.